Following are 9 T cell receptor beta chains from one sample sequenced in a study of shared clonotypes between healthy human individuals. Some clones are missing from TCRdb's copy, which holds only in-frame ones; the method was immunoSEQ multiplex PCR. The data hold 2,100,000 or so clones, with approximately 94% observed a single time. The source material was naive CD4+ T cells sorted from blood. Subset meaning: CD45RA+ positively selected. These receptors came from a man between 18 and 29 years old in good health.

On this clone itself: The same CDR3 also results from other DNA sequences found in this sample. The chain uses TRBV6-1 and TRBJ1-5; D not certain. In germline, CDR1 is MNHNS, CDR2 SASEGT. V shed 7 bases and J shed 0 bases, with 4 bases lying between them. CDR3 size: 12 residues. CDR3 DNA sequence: TGTGCCAGCACGGATAGCAATCAGCCCCAGCATTTT. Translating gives CASTDSNQPQHF.

CDR3 residues: CASTRTAYNSPLHF. The CDR3, as DNA: TGTGCCAGCACTAGGACAGCGTATAATTCACCCCTCCACTTT. The chain uses TRBV6-1 and TRBJ1-6; possible D gene TRBD1, 6 bases. Trimming took 7 bases from V and 4 from J, leaving 11 bases between them. In germline, CDR1 is MNHNS, CDR2 SASEGT. The CDR3 spans 14 residues.

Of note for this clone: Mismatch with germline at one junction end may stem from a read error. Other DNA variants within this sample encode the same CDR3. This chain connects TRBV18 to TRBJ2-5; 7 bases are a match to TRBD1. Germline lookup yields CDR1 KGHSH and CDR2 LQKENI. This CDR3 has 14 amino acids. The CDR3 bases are TGTGCCAGCTCGCCACCGGGACAGCAAGAGACCCAGTACTTC. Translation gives CASSPPGQQETQYF.

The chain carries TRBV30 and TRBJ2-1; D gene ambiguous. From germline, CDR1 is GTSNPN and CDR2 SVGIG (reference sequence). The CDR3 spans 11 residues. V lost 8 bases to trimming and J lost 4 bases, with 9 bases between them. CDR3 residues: CAGWGYNEQFF. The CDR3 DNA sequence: TGTGCCGGATGGGGTTACAATGAGCAGTTCTTC.

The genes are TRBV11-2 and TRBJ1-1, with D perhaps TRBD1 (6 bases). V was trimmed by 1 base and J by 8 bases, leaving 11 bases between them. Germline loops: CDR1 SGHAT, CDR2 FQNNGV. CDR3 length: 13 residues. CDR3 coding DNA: TGTGCCAGCAGCTTAGTTTGGACAGACGAAGCTTTCTTT. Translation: CASSLVWTDEAFF.

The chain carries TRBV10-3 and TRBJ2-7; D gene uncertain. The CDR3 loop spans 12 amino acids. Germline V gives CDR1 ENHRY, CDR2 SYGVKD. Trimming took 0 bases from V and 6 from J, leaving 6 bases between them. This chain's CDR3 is CAISESLSEQYF. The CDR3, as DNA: TGTGCCATCAGTGAGTCTCTCTCCGAGCAGTACTTC.

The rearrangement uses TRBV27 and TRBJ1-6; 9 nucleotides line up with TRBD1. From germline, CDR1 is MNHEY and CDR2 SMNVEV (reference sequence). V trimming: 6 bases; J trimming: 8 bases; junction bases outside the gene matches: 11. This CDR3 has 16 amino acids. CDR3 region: CASSPRGTGYHSPLHF. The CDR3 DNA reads TGTGCCAGCAGCCCCAGGGGGACAGGGTACCATTCACCCCTCCACTTT.

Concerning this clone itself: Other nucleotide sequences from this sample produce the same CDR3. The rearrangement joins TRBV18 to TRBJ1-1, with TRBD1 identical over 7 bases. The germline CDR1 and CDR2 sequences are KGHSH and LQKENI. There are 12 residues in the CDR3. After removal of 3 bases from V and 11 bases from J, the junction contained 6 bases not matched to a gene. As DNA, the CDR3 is TGTGCCAGCTCACCCCGACAGGGCGAGGCTTTCTTT. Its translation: CASSPRQGEAFF.

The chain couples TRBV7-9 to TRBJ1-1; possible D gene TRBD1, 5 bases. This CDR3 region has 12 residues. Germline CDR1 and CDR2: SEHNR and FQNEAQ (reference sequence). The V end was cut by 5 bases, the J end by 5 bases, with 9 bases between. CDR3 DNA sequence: TGTGCCAGCAGCCCGACAGCTACTGAAGCTTTCTTT. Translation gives CASSPTATEAFF. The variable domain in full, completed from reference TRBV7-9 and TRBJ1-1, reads DTGVSQNPRHKITKRGQNVTFRCDPISEHNRLYWYRQTLGQGPEFLTYFQNEAQLEKSRLLSDRFSAERPKGSFSTLEIQRTEQGDSAMYLCASSPTATEAFFGQGTRLTVV.